This T cell receptor (beta chain) was recorded in a study of blood T cell repertoires in COVID-19. For the study at large: The United States, Italy and Spain provided the acute and convalescent COVID-19 samples. Sample material is recorded as cDNA or gDNA derived from T cells, B-cell-depleted T cells, or PBMCs.

In the original workflow: Reference gene primer amplification gave nucleated cell count estimates. Clones were sequenced by immunoSEQ multiplex PCR, and TCRdb holds only the in-frame ones, with some missing. The DNA gave D and trimming, while V, J and clone size come from that table. The sample lists about 98,000 clones; nearly 90% were seen once. The CDR3 is 16 amino acids. V dropped 2 bases and J dropped 4; count of bases not matched to a gene: 11. In germline, CDR1 is SGHRS, CDR2 YFSETQ. This rearrangement joins TRBV5-1 to TRBJ2-5; the match to TRBD2 covers 7 bases. Source material: peripheral blood. The receptor was isolated from a man aged 65 to 79 with acute or convalescent COVID-19. CDR3 DNA: TGCGCCAGCAGCTTACGGGGGGAAGGACGGGGAGAGACCCAGTACTTC. Translating gives CASSLRGEGRGETQYF. Based on the CDR3 plus reference TRBV5-1 and TRBJ2-5, the full variable domain is KAGVTQTPRYLIKTRGQQVTLSCSPISGHRSVSWYQQTPGQGLQFLFEYFSETQRNKGNFPGRFSGRQFSNSRSEMNVSTLELGDSALYLCASSLRGEGRGETQYFGPGTRLLVL.